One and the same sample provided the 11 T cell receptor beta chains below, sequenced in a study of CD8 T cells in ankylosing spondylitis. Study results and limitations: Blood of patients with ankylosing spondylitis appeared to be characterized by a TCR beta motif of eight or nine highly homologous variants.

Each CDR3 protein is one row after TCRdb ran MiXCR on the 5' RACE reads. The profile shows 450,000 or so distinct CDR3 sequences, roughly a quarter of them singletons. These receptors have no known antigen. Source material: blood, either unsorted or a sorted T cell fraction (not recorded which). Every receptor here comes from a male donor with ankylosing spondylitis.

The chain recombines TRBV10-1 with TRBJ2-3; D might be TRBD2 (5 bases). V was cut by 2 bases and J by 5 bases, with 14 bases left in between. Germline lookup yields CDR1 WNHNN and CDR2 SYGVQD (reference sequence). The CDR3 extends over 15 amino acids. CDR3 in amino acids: CASSEPTAAGDTQYF. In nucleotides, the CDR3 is TGCGCCAGCAGTGAGCCGACGGCGGCGGGAGATACGCAGTATTTT.

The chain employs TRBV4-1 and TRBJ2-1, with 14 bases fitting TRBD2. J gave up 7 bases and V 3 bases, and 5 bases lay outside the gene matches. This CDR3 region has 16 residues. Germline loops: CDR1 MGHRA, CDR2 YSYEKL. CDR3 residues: CASSQPGLAGVNEQFF. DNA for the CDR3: TGCGCCAGCAGCCAGCCGGGACTAGCGGGAGTAAATGAGCAGTTCTTC.

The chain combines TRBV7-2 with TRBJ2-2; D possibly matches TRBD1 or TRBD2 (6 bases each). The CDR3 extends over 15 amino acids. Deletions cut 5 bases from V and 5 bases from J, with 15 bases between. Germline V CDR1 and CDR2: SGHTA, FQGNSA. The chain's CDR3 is CASSTTRGGTGELFF. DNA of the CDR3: TGTGCCAGCAGCACCACAAGAGGGGGGACCGGGGAGCTGTTTTTT.

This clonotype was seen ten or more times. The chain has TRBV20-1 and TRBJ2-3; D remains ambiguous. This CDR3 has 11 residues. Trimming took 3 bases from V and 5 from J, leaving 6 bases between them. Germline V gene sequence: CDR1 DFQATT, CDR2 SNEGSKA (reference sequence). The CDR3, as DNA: TGCAGTGCTAGTCCAGAAGATACGCAGTATTTT. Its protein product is CSASPEDTQYF.

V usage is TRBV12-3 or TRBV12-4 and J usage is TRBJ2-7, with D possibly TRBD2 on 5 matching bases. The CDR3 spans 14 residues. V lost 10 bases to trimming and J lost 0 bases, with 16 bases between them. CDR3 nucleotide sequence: TGTGCCAACCCCCTACTAGAGGGCTCCTACGAGCAGTACGTC. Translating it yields CANPLLEGSYEQYV.

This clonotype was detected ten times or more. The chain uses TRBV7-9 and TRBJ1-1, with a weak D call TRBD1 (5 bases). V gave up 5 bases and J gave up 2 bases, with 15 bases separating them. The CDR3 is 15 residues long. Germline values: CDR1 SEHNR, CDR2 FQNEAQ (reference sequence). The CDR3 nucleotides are TGTGCCAGCAGCCCTTCGGGGCAAGAAAACACTGAAGCTTTCTTT. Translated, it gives CASSPSGQENTEAFF.

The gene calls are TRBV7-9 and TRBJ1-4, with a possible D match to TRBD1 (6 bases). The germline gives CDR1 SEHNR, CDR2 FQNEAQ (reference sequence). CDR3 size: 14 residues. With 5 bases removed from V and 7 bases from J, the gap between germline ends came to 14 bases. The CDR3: CASSTGGLGEKLFF. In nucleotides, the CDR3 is TGTGCCAGCAGCACGGGGGGGCTTGGTGAAAAACTGTTTTTT.

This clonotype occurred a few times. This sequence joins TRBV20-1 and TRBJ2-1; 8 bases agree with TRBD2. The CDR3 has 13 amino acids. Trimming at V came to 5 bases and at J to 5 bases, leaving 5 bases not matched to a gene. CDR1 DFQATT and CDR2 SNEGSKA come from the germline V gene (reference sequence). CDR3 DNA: TGCAGTGCTTTGAGCGGGGGAAACAATGAGCAGTTCTTC. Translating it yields CSALSGGNNEQFF.

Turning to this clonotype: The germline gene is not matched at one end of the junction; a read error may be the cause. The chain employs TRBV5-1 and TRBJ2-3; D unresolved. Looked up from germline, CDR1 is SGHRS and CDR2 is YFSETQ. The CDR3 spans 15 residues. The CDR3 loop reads CASSFGPGVTDTLYF. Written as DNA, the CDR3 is TGCGCCAGCAGCTTTGGACCTGGGGTCACAGATACGCTGTATTTT.

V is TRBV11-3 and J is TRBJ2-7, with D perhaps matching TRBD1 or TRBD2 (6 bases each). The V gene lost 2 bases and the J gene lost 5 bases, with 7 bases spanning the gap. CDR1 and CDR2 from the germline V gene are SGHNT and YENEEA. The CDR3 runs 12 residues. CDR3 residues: CASSLRGDEQYF. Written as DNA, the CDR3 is TGTGCCAGCAGCTTAAGGGGGGACGAGCAGTACTTC.

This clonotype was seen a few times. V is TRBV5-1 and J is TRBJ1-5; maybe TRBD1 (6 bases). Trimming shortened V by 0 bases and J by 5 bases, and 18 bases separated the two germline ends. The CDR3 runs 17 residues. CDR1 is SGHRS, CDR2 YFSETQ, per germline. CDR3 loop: CASSLGDTSGRDQPQHF. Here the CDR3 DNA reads TGCGCCAGCAGCTTGGGGGACACCTCAGGCCGGGATCAGCCCCAGCATTTT.